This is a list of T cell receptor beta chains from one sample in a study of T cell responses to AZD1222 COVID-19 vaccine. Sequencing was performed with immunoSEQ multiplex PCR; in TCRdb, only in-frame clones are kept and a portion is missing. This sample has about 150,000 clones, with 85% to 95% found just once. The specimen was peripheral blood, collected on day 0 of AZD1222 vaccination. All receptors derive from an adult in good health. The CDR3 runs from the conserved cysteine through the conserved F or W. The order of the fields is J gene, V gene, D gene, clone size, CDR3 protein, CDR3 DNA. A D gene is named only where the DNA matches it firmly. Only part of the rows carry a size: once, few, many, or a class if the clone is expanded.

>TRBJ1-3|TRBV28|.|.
CASSYRGMALSGNTIYF
TGTGCCAGCAGCTACCGGGGCATGGCACTGTCTGGAAACACCATATATTTT
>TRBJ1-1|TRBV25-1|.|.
CASSERHPPFTEAFF
TGTGCCAGCAGTGAGAGACACCCCCCTTTCACTGAAGCTTTCTTT
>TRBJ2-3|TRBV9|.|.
CASSVGGLAHPTQYF
TGTGCCAGCAGCGTAGGGGGGTTAGCCCACCCTACGCAGTATTTT
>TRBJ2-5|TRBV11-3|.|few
CASSLDAETQYF
TGTGCCAGCAGCTTAGACGCTGAGACCCAGTACTTC
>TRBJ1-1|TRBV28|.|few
CASSLPWLAGWITEAFF
TGTGCCAGCAGTCTCCCCTGGTTGGCAGGGTGGATCACTGAAGCTTTCTTT
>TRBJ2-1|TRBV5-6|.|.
CASSLGSGLGSYNEQFF
TGTGCCAGCAGCTTGGGGTCCGGATTGGGGTCCTACAATGAGCAGTTCTTC
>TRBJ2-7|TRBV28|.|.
CASSLTTSYEQYF
TGTGCCAGCAGTTTAACCACCTCCTACGAGCAGTACTTC
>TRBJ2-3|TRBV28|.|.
CASSLDGSVGTDTQYF
TGTGCCAGCAGTTTGGACGGGAGCGTCGGGACAGATACGCAGTATTTT
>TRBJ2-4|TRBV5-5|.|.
CASSLSGAKNIQYF
TGTGCCAGCAGCTTAAGTGGGGCCAAAAACATTCAGTACTTC
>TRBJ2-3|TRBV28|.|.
CALRGGAGPDTQYF
TGTGCCCTGCGAGGGGGAGCTGGTCCAGATACGCAGTATTTT
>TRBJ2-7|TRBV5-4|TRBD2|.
CATGLAAWNEQYF
TGTGCCACGGGGCTAGCGGCATGGAACGAGCAGTACTTC
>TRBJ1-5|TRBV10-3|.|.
CAISGGQGNQPQHF
TGTGCCATCAGTGGGGGGCAGGGGAATCAGCCCCAGCATTTT
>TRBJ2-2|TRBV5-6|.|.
CASSLPRILTGELFF
TGTGCCAGCAGCTTGCCCAGAATCCTCACCGGGGAGCTGTTTTTT
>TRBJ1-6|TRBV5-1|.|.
CASSLDVGNNSPLHF
TGCGCCAGCAGCTTGGATGTGGGGAATAATTCACCCCTCCACTTT
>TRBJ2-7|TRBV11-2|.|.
CASRLDTGLSYEQYF
TGTGCCAGCAGATTAGACACAGGGCTCTCCTACGAGCAGTACTTC
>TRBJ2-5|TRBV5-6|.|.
CASSLRARETQYF
TGTGCCAGCAGCTTGAGAGCACGAGAGACCCAGTACTTC
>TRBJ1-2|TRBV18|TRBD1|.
CASSPSLQGAGYGYTF
TGTGCCAGCTCACCAAGCCTACAGGGGGCCGGCTATGGCTACACCTTC